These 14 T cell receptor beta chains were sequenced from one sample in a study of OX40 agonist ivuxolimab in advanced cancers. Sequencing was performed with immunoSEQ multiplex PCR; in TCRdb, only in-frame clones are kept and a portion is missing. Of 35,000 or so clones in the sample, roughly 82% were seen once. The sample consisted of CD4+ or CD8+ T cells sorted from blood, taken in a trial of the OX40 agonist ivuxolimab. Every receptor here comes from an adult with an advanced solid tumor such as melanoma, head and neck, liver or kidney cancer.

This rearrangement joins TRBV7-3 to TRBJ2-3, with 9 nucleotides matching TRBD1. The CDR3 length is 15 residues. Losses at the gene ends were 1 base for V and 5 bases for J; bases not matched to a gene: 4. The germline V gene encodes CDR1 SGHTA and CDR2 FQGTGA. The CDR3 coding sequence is TGTGCCAGCAGCTTAAACAGGGGGCATGGAGATACGCAGTATTTT. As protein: CASSLNRGHGDTQYF.

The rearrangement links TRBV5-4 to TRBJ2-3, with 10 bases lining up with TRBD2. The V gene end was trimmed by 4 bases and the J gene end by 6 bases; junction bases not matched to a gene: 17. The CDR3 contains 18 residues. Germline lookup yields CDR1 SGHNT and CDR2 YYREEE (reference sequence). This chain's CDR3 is CASSRGARLAGSRDTQYF. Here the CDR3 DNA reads TGTGCCAGCAGCCGTGGGGCGCGACTAGCGGGCTCCAGGGATACGCAGTATTTT.

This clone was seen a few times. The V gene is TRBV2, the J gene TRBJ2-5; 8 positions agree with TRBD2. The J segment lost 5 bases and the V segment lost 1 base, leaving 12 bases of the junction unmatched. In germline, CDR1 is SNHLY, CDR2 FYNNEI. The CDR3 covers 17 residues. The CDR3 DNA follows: TGTGCCAGCAGTGAAGGGGTACTCGCGGGGGGCACGGAGACCCAGTACTTC. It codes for CASSEGVLAGGTETQYF.

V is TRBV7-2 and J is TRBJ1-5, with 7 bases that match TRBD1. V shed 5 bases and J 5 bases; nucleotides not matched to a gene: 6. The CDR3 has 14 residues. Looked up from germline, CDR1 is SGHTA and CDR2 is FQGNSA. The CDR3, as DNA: TGTGCCAGCAGCCCATCCAGGGGGGATCAGCCCCAGCATTTT. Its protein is CASSPSRGDQPQHF.

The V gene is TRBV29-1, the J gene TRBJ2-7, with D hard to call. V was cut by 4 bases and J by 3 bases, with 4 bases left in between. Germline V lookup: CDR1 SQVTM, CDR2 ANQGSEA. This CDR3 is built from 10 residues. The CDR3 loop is CSVGGYEQYF. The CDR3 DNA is TGCAGCGTTGGGGGCTACGAGCAGTACTTC.

The DNA for the CDR3 is TGTGCCAGCACTTTAGCTTCGGGGGCCAACGTCCTGACTTTC. It yields the protein CASTLASGANVLTF. V and J are TRBV2 and TRBJ2-6; no firm D call. The CDR3 extends over 14 amino acids. CDR1 is SNHLY and CDR2 is FYNNEI in the germline V gene. The ends were cut back, 7 bases at V and 4 bases at J, with 11 bases in the middle.

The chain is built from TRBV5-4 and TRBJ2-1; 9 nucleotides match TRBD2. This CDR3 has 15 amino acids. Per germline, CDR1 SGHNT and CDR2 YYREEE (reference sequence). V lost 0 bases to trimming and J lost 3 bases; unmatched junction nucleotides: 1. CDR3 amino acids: CASSLDSGGYNEQFF. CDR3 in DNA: TGTGCCAGCAGCTTGGATAGCGGGGGCTACAATGAGCAGTTCTTC.

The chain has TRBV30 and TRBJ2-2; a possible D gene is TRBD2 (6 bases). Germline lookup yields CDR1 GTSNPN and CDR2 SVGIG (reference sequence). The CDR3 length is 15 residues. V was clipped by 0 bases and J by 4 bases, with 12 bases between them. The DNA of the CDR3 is TGTGCCTGGAGTGTATTTTTGGGGGGCACCGGGGAGCTGTTTTTT. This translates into CAWSVFLGGTGELFF.

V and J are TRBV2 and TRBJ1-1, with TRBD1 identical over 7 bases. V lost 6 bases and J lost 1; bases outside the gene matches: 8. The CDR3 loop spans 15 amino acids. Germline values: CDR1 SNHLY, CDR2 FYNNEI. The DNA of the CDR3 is TGTGCCAGCAGCTTAGACAGGGTGGGGAACACTGAAGCTTTCTTT. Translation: CASSLDRVGNTEAFF.

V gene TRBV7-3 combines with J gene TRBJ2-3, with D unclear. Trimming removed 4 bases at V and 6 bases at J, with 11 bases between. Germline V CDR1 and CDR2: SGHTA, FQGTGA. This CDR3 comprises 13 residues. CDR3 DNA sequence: TGTGCCAGCAGCTCCCGGACCGCGGATACGCAGTATTTT. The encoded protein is CASSSRTADTQYF.

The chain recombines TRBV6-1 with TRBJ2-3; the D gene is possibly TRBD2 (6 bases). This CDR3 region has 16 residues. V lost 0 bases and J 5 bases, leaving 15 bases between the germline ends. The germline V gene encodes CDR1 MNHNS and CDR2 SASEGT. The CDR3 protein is CASSEAERRGGDTQYF. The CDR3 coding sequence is TGTGCCAGCAGTGAAGCAGAGAGGAGGGGAGGAGATACGCAGTATTTT.

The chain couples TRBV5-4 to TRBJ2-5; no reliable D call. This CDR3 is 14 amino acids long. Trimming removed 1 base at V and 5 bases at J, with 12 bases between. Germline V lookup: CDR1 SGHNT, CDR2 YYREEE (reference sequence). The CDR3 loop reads CASSLSVRTETQYF. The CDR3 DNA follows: TGTGCCAGCAGCTTGTCGGTCAGGACGGAGACCCAGTACTTC.

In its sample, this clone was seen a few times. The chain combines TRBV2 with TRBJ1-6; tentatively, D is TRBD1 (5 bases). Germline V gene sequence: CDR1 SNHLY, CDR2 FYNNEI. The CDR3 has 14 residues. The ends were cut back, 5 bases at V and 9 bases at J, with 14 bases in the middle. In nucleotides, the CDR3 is TGTGCCAGCAGTTGGGACGGAGGAGGTTCACCCCTCCACTTT. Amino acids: CASSWDGGGSPLHF.

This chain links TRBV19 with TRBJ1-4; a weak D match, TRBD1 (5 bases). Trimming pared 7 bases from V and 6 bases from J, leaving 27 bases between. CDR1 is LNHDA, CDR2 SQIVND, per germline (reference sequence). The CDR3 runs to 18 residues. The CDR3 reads CASTFEGTAWSRDEKLFF. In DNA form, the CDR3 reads TGTGCCAGTACCTTTGAAGGGACTGCCTGGAGTCGCGATGAAAAACTGTTTTTT.